Shown below are 2 T cell receptor beta chains from a single sample sequenced in a study of blood T cell repertoires in COVID-19. TCRdb's copy holds only in-frame clones and misses some; the assay was immunoSEQ multiplex PCR. The sample lists tens of thousands of clones; approximately 82% were seen once. The specimen sequenced was peripheral blood. These receptors all stem from a woman aged 80 or over with active or convalescent COVID-19.

The V gene is TRBV28, the J gene TRBJ2-7, with D unclear. Trimming removed 10 bases at V and 3 bases at J, with 28 bases between. In germline, CDR1 is MDHEN, CDR2 SYDVKM. There are 17 residues in the CDR3. The CDR3 loop reads CATKPPMPPTPLYEQYF. CDR3 nucleotides: TGTGCCACCAAACCCCCCATGCCCCCGACTCCCCTCTACGAGCAGTACTTC.

A single count supports this clone. The chain has TRBV24-1 and TRBJ1-2; the D gene is possibly TRBD1 (5 bases). Germline V CDR1 and CDR2: KGHDR, SFDVKD. With 11 bases removed from V and 6 bases from J, the gap between germline ends came to 9 bases. The CDR3 consists of 10 residues. The CDR3 sequence: CAIYRNGYTF. The CDR3 DNA reads as TGTGCCATATACAGGAATGGCTACACCTTC.